Listed here are 30 T cell receptor beta chains from one sample, sequenced in a study of blood T cells in healthy people across ages. The second PCR ran roughly 6 to 11 cycles with a sample-barcoded 5' primer and J-beta primers. From the 5' RACE reads, TCRdb called clonotypes with MiXCR, one entry per CDR3 protein. Of 1.5 million to 2 million distinct CDR3 sequences in the sample, roughly 27% were seen once. Sequenced sample: blood. The receptors derive from a woman younger than 45 in good health.

For the CDR3, the DNA is TGTGCCAGCACCTTTTCGGACTCCTCCCTGGGGGATGAGCAGTTCTTC. This encodes CASTFSDSSLGDEQFF. V and J are TRBV11-2 and TRBJ2-1; D might be TRBD1 or TRBD2, each matching 5 bases. This CDR3 contains 16 residues. Germline lookup yields CDR1 SGHAT and CDR2 FQNNGV. Trimming removed 7 bases from V and 8 bases from J, with 24 bases in between.

The rearrangement joins TRBV29-1 to TRBJ2-5; tentative D call: TRBD2 (7 bases). Trimming removed 1 base at V and 5 bases at J, with 20 bases between. CDR1 is SQVTM, CDR2 ANQGSEA, per germline. The CDR3 totals 16 residues. The CDR3 nucleotides read TGCAGCGTTGAAGGACGGGGGGCAGGGAGTGATGAGACCCAGTACTTC. Its translation is CSVEGRGAGSDETQYF.

This clonotype was counted ten times or more. This sequence joins TRBV5-1 and TRBJ2-6, with no clear D. Looked up from germline, CDR1 is SGHRS and CDR2 is YFSETQ. CDR3 length: 14 amino acids. With 2 bases removed from V and 4 bases from J, the gap between germline ends came to 7 bases. CDR3 sequence (DNA): TGCGCCAGCAGCTTAAGAGCGGGGGCCAACGTCCTGACTTTC. Protein product: CASSLRAGANVLTF. The full variable domain, its missing parts supplied by reference TRBV5-1 and TRBJ2-6, is KAGVTQTPRYLIKTRGQQVTLSCSPISGHRSVSWYQQTPGQGLQFLFEYFSETQRNKGNFPGRFSGRQFSNSRSEMNVSTLELGDSALYLCASSLRAGANVLTFGAGSRLTVL.

This sequence joins TRBV12-3 or TRBV12-4 and TRBJ1-2; D is uncertain. The CDR3 sequence is 12 residues long. The V and J ends lost 5 bases and 5 bases respectively, with 9 bases between them. The DNA for the CDR3 is TGTGCCAGCAGTACGGGGAGGTATGGCTACACCTTC. Residues: CASSTGRYGYTF.

The rearrangement links TRBV7-2 to TRBJ2-3; possibly TRBD2 for D (5 bases). Between the trimmed V and J ends, which lost 2 bases and 5 bases, there was a span of 8 bases. Germline V gene data show CDR1 as SGHTA and CDR2 as FQGNSA. The CDR3 is 13 residues long. CDR3 protein: CASSLFGVDTQYF. CDR3 sequence (DNA): TGTGCCAGCAGCTTATTCGGGGTAGATACGCAGTATTTT.

The CDR3 is CASSEEQGGYTQYF. The CDR3 DNA reads TGTGCCAGCAGTGAGGAACAGGGAGGGTATACGCAGTATTTT. The chain recombines TRBV2 with TRBJ2-3; D possibly corresponds to TRBD2 (7 bases). Germline CDR1 reads SNHLY; CDR2 reads FYNNEI. The CDR3 loop spans 14 amino acids. With 3 bases removed from V and 7 bases from J, the gap between germline ends came to 14 bases.

The chain recombines TRBV6-2 or TRBV6-3 with TRBJ2-5, with D possibly TRBD2 on 7 matching bases. Trimming shortened V by 0 bases and J by 2 bases, and 22 bases separated the two germline ends. Germline-derived CDR1 and CDR2 are MNHEY and SVGEGT. This CDR3 has 19 amino acids. CDR3 nucleotide sequence: TGTGCCAGCAGTTACTCGACGGGGGGCCGATTCGGCCCACAAGAGACCCAGTACTTC. Its protein is CASSYSTGGRFGPQETQYF.

The chain links TRBV7-9 to TRBJ2-5; TRBD2 aligns across 16 bases. Germline V gene data show CDR1 as SEHNR and CDR2 as FQNEAQ (reference sequence). The J segment lost 2 bases and the V segment lost 3 bases, leaving 12 bases of the junction unmatched. This CDR3 contains 20 residues. As DNA, the CDR3 is TGTGCCAGCAGCTTTTGGAACCCGGGACTAGCGGGGGGGAATCAAGAGACCCAGTACTTC. Translated: CASSFWNPGLAGGNQETQYF.

For this clonotype: A junction end diverges from the germline sequence, so it may reflect a read error. The chain recombines TRBV27 with TRBJ2-4, with D possibly matching TRBD2 (6 bases). The J call may be wrong; the DNA end is better matched by TRBJ2-5. The CDR3 contains 14 residues. CDR1 MNHEY and CDR2 SMNVEV come from the germline V gene (reference sequence). The CDR3 DNA reads as TGTGTCAGCAGTTTATTGGGAGGCGGTGAGACCCAGTACTTC. Translation gives CVSSLLGGGETQYF.

The rearrangement links TRBV3-1 to TRBJ2-3; 10 bases are shared with TRBD2. The CDR3 consists of 19 residues. V lost 4 bases and J lost 8; bases outside the gene matches: 21. Germline V CDR1 and CDR2: LGHDT, YNNKEL (reference sequence). DNA of the CDR3: TGTGCCAGCAGCCGAAGGAGCGGGGCTAGCGGGGGAAGAGGGGGTACGCAGTATTTT. Encoded protein: CASSRRSGASGGRGGTQYF.

The chain employs TRBV5-1 and TRBJ2-5; perhaps D is TRBD1 or TRBD2 (8 bases each). Trimming removed 1 base from V and 4 bases from J, with 14 bases in between. The CDR3 sequence is 15 residues long. From germline, CDR1 is SGHRS and CDR2 YFSETQ. DNA of the CDR3: TGCGCCAGCAGCTTGTTAGCGGGGACAGGAGAGACCCAGTACTTC. It encodes CASSLLAGTGETQYF.

Only a few counts were recorded for this clonotype. V and J are TRBV5-5 and TRBJ1-2; the D gene is possibly TRBD1 (6 bases). The CDR3 has 15 amino acids. Deletions cut 0 bases from V and 3 bases from J, with 12 bases between. CDR1 is SGHKS, CDR2 YYEKEE, per germline (reference sequence). The CDR3 protein is CASSLGGGMDYGYTF. The CDR3 DNA reads as TGTGCCAGCAGCTTGGGTGGGGGCATGGACTATGGCTACACCTTC.

This clonotype was counted a few times. The V call is TRBV28, the J call TRBJ2-4, with TRBD1 matching over 8 bases. The germline gives CDR1 MDHEN, CDR2 SYDVKM. The CDR3 spans 15 residues. V shed 4 bases and J 2 bases; nucleotides not matched to a gene: 4. The CDR3: CASSSGGASKNIQYF. The CDR3 DNA is TGTGCCAGCAGTTCAGGGGGCGCCTCCAAAAACATTCAGTACTTC.

The rearrangement links TRBV12-3 or TRBV12-4 to TRBJ1-1, with a tentative D call TRBD1 (6 bases). The V end lost 6 bases, the J end lost 5 bases, and 19 bases lay between the germline ends. This CDR3 region has 15 residues. CDR3 nucleotide sequence: TGTGCCAGCAGCTCCCTCGGGGGGCGAGGGACTGAAGCTTTCTTT. This gives the protein CASSSLGGRGTEAFF.

This clonotype was picked up many times. The genes are TRBV7-6 and TRBJ2-7; TRBD2 might be the D (5 bases). This CDR3 has 13 residues. Trimming took off 5 bases at V and 3 bases at J, with 11 bases between the two ends. CDR1 and CDR2 from the germline V gene are SGHVS and FNYEAQ. CDR3 in DNA: TGTGCCAGCAGCCAATCTAGCTACTACGAGCAGTACTTC. It translates to CASSQSSYYEQYF.

Regarding this clonotype: The DNA is omitted, as the CDR3 cannot be located on it reliably, and the CDR3 follows TCRdb's listing. The chain links TRBV7-5 to TRBJ2-1; the D call TRBD2 from the table was never checked on the DNA. TRBV7-5 is described as a pseudogene. Termini included, the CDR3 measures 19 amino acids. This CDR3 is CISVSEASPGTSGRSEQFF.

This clonotype was detected ten times or more. The rearrangement uses TRBV5-1 and TRBJ2-7, with no clear D. V was pared by 7 bases and J by 0 bases, with 14 bases between. The germline CDR1 and CDR2 sequences are SGHRS and YFSETQ. The CDR3 sequence is 14 residues long. The CDR3, as DNA: TGCGCCAGCCCAGAGGAATCCCCCTCCTACGAGCAGTACTTC. It yields the protein CASPEESPSYEQYF.

V usage is TRBV11-2 and J usage is TRBJ2-7; D is possibly TRBD2 (6 bases). The V end was cut by 5 bases, the J end by 5 bases, with 25 bases between. In germline, CDR1 is SGHAT, CDR2 FQNNGV. The CDR3 is 17 residues long. DNA for the CDR3: TGTGCCAGCAGCGGAGTCGGTGGTCTGCGGGGCTACCACGAGCAGTACTTC. This translates into CASSGVGGLRGYHEQYF.

This chain's CDR3 is CASSMRQRTYEQYF. CDR3 sequence (DNA): TGTGCCAGCAGCATGAGACAGAGGACCTACGAGCAGTACTTC. This chain connects TRBV7-2 to TRBJ2-7, with a tentative D call TRBD1 (5 bases). There are 14 residues in the CDR3. V gave up 5 bases and J gave up 2 bases, with 13 bases separating them. Germline V gene sequence: CDR1 SGHTA, CDR2 FQGNSA.

This chain links TRBV10-3 with TRBJ1-2; D unclear. The V gene lost 3 bases and the J gene lost 9 bases, with 14 bases spanning the gap. CDR3 size: 13 residues. Germline CDR1 reads ENHRY; CDR2 reads SYGVKD. CDR3 in amino acids: CAISDLIGSRYTF. The CDR3 DNA sequence: TGTGCCATCAGTGATTTAATAGGGAGTCGCTACACCTTC.

J is TRBJ1-4 and V is TRBV28; the D gene is possibly TRBD1 (6 bases). Germline values: CDR1 MDHEN, CDR2 SYDVKM. This CDR3 has 16 residues. Trimming removed 5 bases from V and 3 bases from J, with 16 bases in between. DNA of the CDR3: TGTGCCAGCAGTGTGACAGGTCCCGGTTCTAATGAAAAACTGTTTTTT. This sequence encodes CASSVTGPGSNEKLFF.

This clonotype came up a few times. This sequence joins TRBV11-2 and TRBJ2-5; possibly TRBD2 for D (6 bases). This CDR3 comprises 19 residues. V shed 1 base and J shed 1 base, with 22 bases lying between them. Germline values: CDR1 SGHAT, CDR2 FQNNGV. CDR3 sequence (DNA): TGTGCCAGCAGCTTAGGTTATAGCTTCGGGGGAGTAATCCAAGAGACCCAGTACTTC. As protein: CASSLGYSFGGVIQETQYF.

This chain connects TRBV29-1 to TRBJ2-4; the D is unclear. The germline V gene encodes CDR1 SQVTM and CDR2 ANQGSEA. V lost 4 bases and J 8 bases, leaving 9 bases between the germline ends. This CDR3 is built from 11 residues. CDR3: CSVGVGDIQYF. The CDR3 coding sequence is TGCAGCGTTGGAGTTGGGGACATTCAGTACTTC. Looking up the rest from reference TRBV29-1 and TRBJ2-4 gives the full variable domain: SAVISQKPSRDICQRGTSLTIQCQVDSQVTMMFWYRQQPGQSLTLIATANQGSEATYESGFVIDKFPISRPNLTFSTLTVSNMSPEDSSIYLCSVGVGDIQYFGAGTRLSVL.

This clonotype has more than one count but fewer than ten. This chain links TRBV7-9 with TRBJ1-1; D unresolved. CDR3 size: 12 residues. CDR1 and CDR2 (germline): SEHNR, FQNEAQ (reference sequence). V lost 3 bases and J lost 11, with 13 bases in between. In DNA, the CDR3 is TGTGCCAGCAGCTTTTCCGGCCAGGCGGCTTTCTTT. Protein product: CASSFSGQAAFF.

This clonotype came up a few times. This chain connects TRBV10-2 to TRBJ1-1; 7 positions agree with TRBD1. The CDR3 covers 15 residues. Losses at the gene ends were 5 bases for V and 0 bases for J; bases not matched to a gene: 6. Germline CDR1 WSHSY, CDR2 SAAADI. CDR3 bases: TGCGCCAGCAGTCCGGACAGGACCATGAACACTGAAGCTTTCTTT. It codes for CASSPDRTMNTEAFF.

This sequence joins TRBV14 and TRBJ2-7; TRBD2 is a possible D gene (6 bases). Between the trimmed V and J ends, which lost 0 bases and 2 bases, there was a span of 11 bases. Germline loops: CDR1 SGHDN, CDR2 FVKESK. This CDR3 has 15 residues. The CDR3 DNA sequence: TGTGCCAGCAGCCAAGATTGGACTATCACCTACGAGCAGTACTTC. This gives the protein CASSQDWTITYEQYF.

The rearrangement uses TRBV7-2 and TRBJ2-7, with 8 nucleotides matching TRBD2. The CDR3 covers 17 residues. The V segment lost 1 base and the J segment 4 bases; nucleotides outside the gene matches: 12. Germline V CDR1 and CDR2: SGHTA, FQGNSA. The DNA for the CDR3 is TGTGCCAGCAGCTTAGAGGTAGCGGGACTAGTATCGTACGAGCAGTACTTC. Amino acid sequence: CASSLEVAGLVSYEQYF.

This clonotype was detected a few times. The CDR3 DNA reads TGCAGCGTTGACCTCACGACAGGGTCCGTGCAGTACTTC. Protein product: CSVDLTTGSVQYF. This sequence joins TRBV29-1 and TRBJ2-4; 7 positions match TRBD1. The CDR3 is 13 amino acids. Trimming cost V 3 bases and J 13 bases; bases outside gene matches: 12. Germline V lookup: CDR1 SQVTM, CDR2 ANQGSEA.

This clonotype was detected only a few times. The chain combines TRBV29-1 with TRBJ2-7; no definite D call. There are 12 residues in the CDR3. Per the germline V gene, CDR1 is SQVTM and CDR2 is ANQGSEA. V lost 5 bases, J lost 1 base, and 9 bases lay in between. In DNA, the CDR3 is TGCAGCGTTATAGGCTTTTCCTACGAGCAGTACTTC. This translates into CSVIGFSYEQYF.

The CDR3 bases are TGTGCCAGCAGTTTGGCGGTCGGCAGGGGCTTCGAGCAGTACTTC. Translating it yields CASSLAVGRGFEQYF. This rearrangement joins TRBV12-3 or TRBV12-4 to TRBJ2-5; the D gene is possibly TRBD1 (6 bases). The J call is uncertain, as TRBJ2-7 better fits the DNA end. The CDR3 covers 15 residues.